The rows below give T cell receptor beta chains drawn from one sample of a study of OX40 agonist ivuxolimab in advanced cancers. Some clones are missing from TCRdb's copy, which holds only in-frame ones; the method was immunoSEQ multiplex PCR. The sample yields about 16,000 clones, 90% seen once. The sequencing here drew on CD4+ or CD8+ T cells sorted from blood, taken in a trial of the OX40 agonist ivuxolimab. The source is an adult with an advanced solid tumor such as melanoma, head and neck, liver or kidney cancer. CDR3s include the opening cysteine and the closing phenylalanine or tryptophan. The D gene is left open where the match is weak. Some rows mark clone size as missing; the rest say once, few, many or name a class of expanded clone.

CDR3 protein	CDR3 DNA	clone size	D gene	J gene	V gene
CASSLLDRGHEQYF	TGTGCCAGCAGCTTATTGGACAGGGGGCACGAGCAGTACTTC	NA	TRBD1	TRBJ2-7	TRBV7-9
CASSIQGNVYNEQFF	TGTGCCAGTAGTATACAGGGTAACGTGTACAATGAGCAGTTCTTC	NA	NA	TRBJ2-1	TRBV19
CASSSQPSPGNTGELFF	TGCGCCAGCAGCTCTCAGCCCTCCCCGGGGAACACCGGGGAGCTGTTTTTT	NA	NA	TRBJ2-2	TRBV4-1
CASSNRQGSTDTQYF	TGTGCCAGCAGCAACAGACAGGGGAGCACAGATACGCAGTATTTT	NA	TRBD1	TRBJ2-3	TRBV9
CASSESTYYSNQPQHF	TGTGCCAGCAGTGAAAGCACATATTATAGCAATCAGCCCCAGCATTTT	NA	NA	TRBJ1-5	TRBV6-1
CASSARDRGSFF	TGTGCCAGCAGTGCACGGGACAGGGGGTCGTTCTTC	NA	TRBD1	TRBJ2-1	TRBV27
CASRRLAGGGETQYF	TGTGCCAGCAGGCGACTAGCGGGAGGGGGAGAGACCCAGTACTTC	NA	TRBD2	TRBJ2-5	TRBV2
CASSIPTGGSYNEQFF	TGTGCCAGCAGTATCCCGACAGGGGGCTCCTACAATGAGCAGTTCTTC	NA	TRBD1	TRBJ2-1	TRBV6-7
CATVEGYEQYF	TGTGCCACCGTGGAAGGATACGAGCAGTACTTC	large	NA	TRBJ2-7	TRBV7-9
CASSDEGFGQPQHF	TGTGCCAGCAGTGATGAAGGATTCGGGCAGCCCCAGCATTTT	NA	NA	TRBJ1-5	TRBV2
CASSQDYNNEQFF	TGCGCCAGCAGCCAGGACTACAACAATGAGCAGTTCTTC	once	NA	TRBJ2-1	TRBV4-1
CASSLGLAGCPGAYEQYF	TGTGCCAGCAGCTTGGGATTAGCGGGATGCCCGGGGGCCTACGAGCAGTACTTC	NA	TRBD2	TRBJ2-7	TRBV5-5
CASSEEGLYNEQFF	TGCGCCAGCAGTGAGGAGGGTTTATACAATGAGCAGTTCTTC	NA	NA	TRBJ2-1	TRBV10-1
CASSQVGLAGDNEQFF	TGCGCCAGCAGCCAAGTGGGACTAGCGGGTGACAATGAGCAGTTCTTC	NA	TRBD2	TRBJ2-1	TRBV4-3
CASSLSFRGRQANYGYTF	TGTGCCAGCAGTTTATCGTTCAGGGGGCGACAAGCTAACTATGGCTACACCTTC	NA	TRBD1	TRBJ1-2	TRBV27
CSVVLDLGSTKQYF	TGCAGCGTTGTGCTGGATCTGGGATCTACGAAGCAGTACTTC	NA	NA	TRBJ2-7	TRBV29-1
CASSYGIGEQYF	TGTGCCAGCAGTTACGGGATCGGGGAGCAGTACTTC	NA	NA	TRBJ2-7	TRBV6-5
CASSQEGQGYNPNF	TGTGCCAGCAGCCAAGAGGGACAGGGATATAACCCGAACTTC	NA	TRBD1	TRBJ2-7	TRBV13
CASSWATWLNTEAFF	TGTGCCAGCAGCTGGGCGACATGGCTGAACACTGAAGCTTTCTTT	NA	NA	TRBJ1-1	TRBV5-6
CASSADRDTDTQYF	TGTGCCAGCAGCGCCGACAGGGACACAGATACGCAGTATTTT	NA	TRBD1	TRBJ2-3	TRBV6-5
CASCNPGQSTDTQYF	TGTGCCAGCTGCAACCCGGGACAGAGCACAGATACGCAGTATTTT	NA	TRBD1	TRBJ2-3	TRBV7-2
CASSLGQNTEAFF	TGTGCCAGCAGCTTAGGTCAGAACACTGAAGCTTTCTTT	once	NA	TRBJ1-1	TRBV7-9
CASSPTAGTQENEQFF	TGTGCCAGCTCACCAACCGCCGGGACCCAGGAGAATGAGCAGTTCTTC	NA	NA	TRBJ2-1	TRBV18
CASSPPNLENEQFF	TGCGCCAGCAGCCCGCCCAACCTAGAAAATGAGCAGTTCTTC	few	NA	TRBJ2-1	TRBV4-1
CASSYDGRASNEQFF	TGTGCCAGCAGTTACGACGGGAGGGCCTCTAATGAGCAGTTCTTC	NA	TRBD2	TRBJ2-1	TRBV6-5
CASSQYRTGNQPQHF	TGTGCCAGCAGCCAATATAGAACAGGGAATCAGCCCCAGCATTTT	NA	NA	TRBJ1-5	TRBV16
CASSFPGAGIYEQYF	TGTGCCAGCAGCTTCCCCGGGGCAGGGATCTACGAGCAGTACTTC	NA	NA	TRBJ2-7	TRBV7-9
CASSSTSGRESYNEQFF	TGTGCCAGTAGTAGCACTAGCGGGAGGGAGTCCTACAATGAGCAGTTCTTC	NA	TRBD2	TRBJ2-1	TRBV19
CASSWEGNQPQHF	TGTGCCAGCAGTTGGGAGGGCAATCAGCCCCAGCATTTT	NA	NA	TRBJ1-5	TRBV6-9
CASSSPSGRAFNEQFF	TGTGCCAGCAGCTCCCCTAGCGGGAGGGCCTTCAATGAGCAGTTCTTC	NA	TRBD2	TRBJ2-1	TRBV9
CASSPHSGEVQETQYF	TGTGCCAGCAGTCCACACTCGGGGGAAGTCCAAGAGACCCAGTACTTC	NA	NA	TRBJ2-5	TRBV27
CASSFREDYGYTF	TGTGCCAGCAGCTTTAGGGAGGACTATGGCTACACCTTC	NA	NA	TRBJ1-2	TRBV7-9
CAISEEGKVSSYEQYF	TGTGCCATCAGTGAGGAAGGGAAAGTCAGCTCCTACGAGCAGTACTTC	NA	NA	TRBJ2-7	TRBV10-3
CASSLVRGFQAGELFF	TGTGCCAGCAGCTTGGTCAGGGGGTTCCAGGCCGGGGAGCTGTTTTTT	NA	TRBD1	TRBJ2-2	TRBV5-5
CAISDPDQGPPLHF	TGTGCCATCAGTGACCCGGACCAGGGGCCACCCCTCCACTTT	NA	NA	TRBJ1-6	TRBV10-3
CASSLPDRDPLNEQFF	TGCGCCAGCAGCCTCCCGGACAGGGATCCTTTGAATGAGCAGTTCTTC	NA	TRBD1	TRBJ2-1	TRBV5-1
CASSDPLREQYF	TGCGCCAGCAGTGATCCTCTGAGGGAGCAGTACTTC	NA	NA	TRBJ2-7	TRBV10-2
CASSHDYYNEQFF	TGCGCCAGCAGCCACGACTATTACAATGAGCAGTTCTTC	NA	NA	TRBJ2-1	TRBV11-3
CASSLAGGVTEAFF	TGTGCCAGCAGTTTAGCAGGGGGCGTCACTGAAGCTTTCTTT	NA	TRBD1	TRBJ1-1	TRBV27
CASSLESGVNGYTF	TGTGCCAGCAGCTTAGAGTCCGGGGTTAACGGCTACACCTTC	NA	NA	TRBJ1-2	TRBV7-4
CASRAGSVGEQYF	TGTGCCAGCAGAGCCGGGAGCGTAGGCGAGCAGTACTTC	NA	NA	TRBJ2-7	TRBV6-5
CASSQSEALYNEQFF	TGTGCCAGCAGTCAGTCAGAGGCCCTTTACAATGAGCAGTTCTTC	NA	NA	TRBJ2-1	TRBV6-5
CASSLALQRTGGSEAFF	TGTGCCAGCAGCTTAGCCCTACAAAGGACAGGGGGAAGTGAAGCTTTCTTT	once	TRBD1	TRBJ1-1	TRBV11-2
CASSFGTSGAYEQYF	TGTGCCAGCAGCTTCGGGACTAGCGGAGCCTACGAGCAGTACTTC	NA	TRBD2	TRBJ2-7	TRBV7-2
CASSPGGRYFHEQFF	TGTGCCAGCTCGCCCGGCGGGAGGTATTTCCATGAGCAGTTCTTC	NA	TRBD2	TRBJ2-1	TRBV18
CASSPPGLAGTDTQYF	TGTGCCAGCTCACCCCCGGGACTAGCGGGAACAGATACGCAGTATTTT	NA	TRBD2	TRBJ2-3	TRBV18
CASSADSYYTEAFF	TGTGCCAGCAGTGCGGACAGCTACTACACTGAAGCTTTCTTT	NA	NA	TRBJ1-1	TRBV6-5
CAWSGDGAYEQYF	TGTGCCTGGAGCGGGGACGGGGCCTACGAGCAGTACTTC	NA	NA	TRBJ2-7	TRBV30
CASRDWTGIGEQYF	TGCGCCAGCAGAGACTGGACAGGGATAGGCGAGCAGTACTTC	NA	TRBD1	TRBJ2-7	TRBV10-2
CASSTTGAYQPQHF	TGTGCCAGCAGCACGACAGGGGCATATCAGCCCCAGCATTTT	NA	TRBD1	TRBJ1-5	TRBV7-9
CASSQEAGDSPQGYEQYF	TGTGCCAGCAGCCAAGAGGCCGGGGACTCCCCCCAAGGGTACGAGCAGTACTTC	NA	NA	TRBJ2-7	TRBV7-2
CAIRMDRPFTDTQYF	TGTGCCATCAGGATGGACAGGCCCTTCACAGATACGCAGTATTTT	NA	TRBD1	TRBJ2-3	TRBV10-3
CASSLAVQETQYF	TGTGCCAGCAGCTTAGCAGTCCAAGAGACCCAGTACTTC	NA	NA	TRBJ2-5	TRBV7-8
CASSYTGGLNEQFF	TGTGCCAGCAGTTATACGGGAGGGTTGAATGAGCAGTTCTTC	once	TRBD2	TRBJ2-1	TRBV28
CASVQDGGGYGYTF	TGTGCCAGCGTGCAGGACGGGGGCGGCTATGGCTACACCTTC	few	NA	TRBJ1-2	TRBV2
CASSVISGPGELFF	TGTGCCAGCAGCGTAATTAGCGGGCCCGGGGAGCTGTTTTTT	NA	TRBD2	TRBJ2-2	TRBV9
CASSRGKETQYF	TGTGCCAGCTCACGAGGAAAAGAGACCCAGTACTTC	NA	NA	TRBJ2-5	TRBV18
CASSTGTSGTGLEQFF	TGCGCCAGCAGCACCGGGACTAGCGGGACGGGACTTGAGCAGTTCTTC	NA	TRBD2	TRBJ2-1	TRBV5-1
CASMGPSGNEQFF	TGTGCCAGCATGGGGCCGAGCGGCAATGAGCAGTTCTTC	NA	NA	TRBJ2-1	TRBV2
CASSLWAPSNYGYTF	TGTGCCAGCAGCTTGTGGGCGCCTTCTAACTATGGCTACACCTTC	NA	NA	TRBJ1-2	TRBV5-4